Detailed here is one TCR beta chain. The CDR3 runs to 17 residues. Trimming took off 0 bases at V and 5 bases at J, with 19 bases between the two ends. Germline V gives CDR1 SGDLS, CDR2 YYNGEE. Per the original data handling: By means of reference gene primer amplification, nucleated cell counts were estimated. TCRdb keeps only in-frame clones here, not all; method: immunoSEQ multiplex PCR. V, J and clone size reflect that table, while D and trimming were determined from the DNA. The sample has over 200,000 clones; around four fifths are singletons. The source of the sample is a study of blood T cell repertoires in COVID-19. Whole-study context: The samples span acute and convalescent COVID-19 from the United States, Italy and Spain. In each case, the material was cDNA or gDNA derived from T cells, B-cell-depleted T cells, or PBMCs.

The sample consisted of peripheral blood. The chain links TRBV9 to TRBJ2-3; D possibly corresponds to TRBD2 (6 bases). The origin of this receptor is a woman older than 75 with active or convalescent COVID-19. The chain's CDR3 is CASSVEGSAGTRDTQYF. CDR3 in DNA: TGTGCCAGCAGCGTAGAGGGATCGGCGGGAACAAGAGATACGCAGTATTTT.